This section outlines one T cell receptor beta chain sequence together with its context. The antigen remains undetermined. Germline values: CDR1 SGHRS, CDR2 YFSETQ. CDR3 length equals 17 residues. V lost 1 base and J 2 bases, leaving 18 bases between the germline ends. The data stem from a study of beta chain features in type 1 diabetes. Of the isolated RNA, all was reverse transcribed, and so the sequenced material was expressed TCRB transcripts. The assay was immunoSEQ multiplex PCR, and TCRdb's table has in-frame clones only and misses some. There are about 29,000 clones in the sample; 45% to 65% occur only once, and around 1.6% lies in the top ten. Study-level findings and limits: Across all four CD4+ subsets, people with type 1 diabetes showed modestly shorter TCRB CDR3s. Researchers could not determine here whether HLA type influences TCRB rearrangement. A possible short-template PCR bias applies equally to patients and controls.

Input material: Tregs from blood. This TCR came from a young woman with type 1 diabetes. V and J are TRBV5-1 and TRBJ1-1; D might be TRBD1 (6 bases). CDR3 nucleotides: TGCGCCAGCAGCTTGTATGGGGGCGCGGGGGCCAACACTGAAGCTTTCTTT. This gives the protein CASSLYGGAGANTEAFF.